The clone carrying this T cell receptor beta chain was observed a handful of times. Antigen: not known. The data originate from a study of regulatory T cells in long-lasting Graves disease. Regarding the study as a whole: Persistent Graves' patients had lower TCR diversity than newly diagnosed ones.

Sequencing libraries for TCR beta were prepared with iRepertoire HTBI primers and Arm-PCR of CDR3 regions. In the original workflow: Across the samples, identification revealed approximately 66 TRBV and about 15 TRBJ segments. Each CDR3 protein is one row after TCRdb ran MiXCR on the multiplex PCR reads. Clone size and V and J calls follow TCRdb, not the original study. In the table there are around 450,000 distinct CDR3 sequences, 15% of which are singletons. This CDR3 has 16 residues. CDR1 MDHEN and CDR2 SYDVKM come from the germline V gene. V was cut by 3 bases and J by 1 base, with 13 bases left in between. Stated time point: newly diagnosed GD, antithyroid drugs for less than 3 months. PBMC-derived RNA was used for the TCR library. Another study also made use of these data, one on T cells in Graves' hyperthyroidism and ophthalmopathy. Turning to that study: Diagnosis rested on symptoms, serum thyroxine and TRAb, thyroid ultrasound, and orbital computed tomography. The HTBI primer set drove a first-round RT-PCR of the TCR CDR3.

The source material was peripheral blood mononuclear cells (PBMCs), sampled at new diagnosis, from a patient treated with antithyroid drugs. The rearrangement uses TRBV28 and TRBJ1-3; D possibly corresponds to TRBD1 (6 bases). This TCR was sampled from a woman aged 30 to 39 with Graves disease. The CDR3 DNA reads TGTGCCAGCAGTTTCGTAGGGGGAGGTTCTGGAAACACCATATATTTT. This gives the protein CASSFVGGGSGNTIYF.